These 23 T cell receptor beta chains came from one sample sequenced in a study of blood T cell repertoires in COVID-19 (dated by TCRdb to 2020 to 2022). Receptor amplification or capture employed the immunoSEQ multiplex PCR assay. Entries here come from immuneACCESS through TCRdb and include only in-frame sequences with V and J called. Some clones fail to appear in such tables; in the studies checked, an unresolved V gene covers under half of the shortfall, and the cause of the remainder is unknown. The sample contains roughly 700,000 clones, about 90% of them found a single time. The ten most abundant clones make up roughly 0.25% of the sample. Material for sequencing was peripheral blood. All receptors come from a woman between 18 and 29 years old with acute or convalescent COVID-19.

DNA of the CDR3: TGTGCCAGCCGGGGGGGGGCAGGGACCTCACCCCTCCACTTT. The encoded protein is CASRGGAGTSPLHF. The chain recombines TRBV5-6 with TRBJ1-6; a possible D gene is TRBD1 (6 bases). The CDR3 sequence is 14 residues long. With 7 bases removed from V and 10 bases from J, the gap between germline ends came to 18 bases. Germline CDR1 is SGHDT and CDR2 is YYEEEE. Looking up the rest from reference TRBV5-6 and TRBJ1-6 gives the full variable domain: DAGVTQSPTHLIKTRGQQVTLRCSPKSGHDTVSWYQQALGQGPQFIFQYYEEEERQRGNFPDRFSGHQFPNYSSELNVNALLLGDSALYLCASRGGAGTSPLHFGNGTRLTVT.

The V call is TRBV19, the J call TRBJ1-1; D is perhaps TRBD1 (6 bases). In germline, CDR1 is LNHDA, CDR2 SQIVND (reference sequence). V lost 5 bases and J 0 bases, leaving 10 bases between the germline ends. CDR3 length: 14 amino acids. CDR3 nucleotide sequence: TGTGCCAGTAGTGTGGACAGATTGAACACTGAAGCTTTCTTT. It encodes CASSVDRLNTEAFF.

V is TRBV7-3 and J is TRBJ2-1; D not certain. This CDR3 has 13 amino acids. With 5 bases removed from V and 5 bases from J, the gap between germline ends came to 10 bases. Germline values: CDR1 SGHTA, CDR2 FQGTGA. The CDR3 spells CASSLRPDNEQFF. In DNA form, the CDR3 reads TGTGCCAGCAGCCTCCGCCCGGACAATGAGCAGTTCTTC.

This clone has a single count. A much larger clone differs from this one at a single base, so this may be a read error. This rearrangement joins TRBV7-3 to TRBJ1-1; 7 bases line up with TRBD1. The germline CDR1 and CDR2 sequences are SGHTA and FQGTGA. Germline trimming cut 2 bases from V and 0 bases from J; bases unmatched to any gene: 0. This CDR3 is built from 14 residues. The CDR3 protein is CASSLDRVNTEAFF. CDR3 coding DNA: TGTGCCAGCAGCTTAGACAGGGTGAACACTGAAGCTTTCTTT.

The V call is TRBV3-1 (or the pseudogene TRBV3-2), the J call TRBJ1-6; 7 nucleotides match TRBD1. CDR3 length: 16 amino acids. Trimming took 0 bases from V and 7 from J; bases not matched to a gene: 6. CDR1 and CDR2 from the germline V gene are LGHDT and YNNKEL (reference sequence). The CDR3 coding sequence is TGTGCCAGCAGCCAAGATTGGACAGGCCTAAATTCACCCCTCCACTTT. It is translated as CASSQDWTGLNSPLHF.

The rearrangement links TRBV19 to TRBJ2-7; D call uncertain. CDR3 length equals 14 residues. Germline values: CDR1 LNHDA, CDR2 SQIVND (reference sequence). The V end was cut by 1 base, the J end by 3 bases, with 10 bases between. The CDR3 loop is CASSIARAGYEQYF. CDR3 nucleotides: TGTGCCAGTAGTATAGCTCGCGCAGGCTACGAGCAGTACTTC.

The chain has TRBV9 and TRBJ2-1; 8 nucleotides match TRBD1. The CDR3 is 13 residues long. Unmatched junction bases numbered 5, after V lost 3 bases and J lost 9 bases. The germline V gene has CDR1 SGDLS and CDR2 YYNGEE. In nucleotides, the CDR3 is TGTGCCAGCAGCGCCCATACAGGGGGTGAGCAGTTCTTC. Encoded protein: CASSAHTGGEQFF.

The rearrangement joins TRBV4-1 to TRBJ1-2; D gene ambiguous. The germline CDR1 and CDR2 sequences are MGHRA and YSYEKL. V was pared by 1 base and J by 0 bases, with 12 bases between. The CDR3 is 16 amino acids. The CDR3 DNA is TGCGCCAGCAGCCAAGGCGGCGTCAGTACTAACTATGGCTACACCTTC. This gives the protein CASSQGGVSTNYGYTF.

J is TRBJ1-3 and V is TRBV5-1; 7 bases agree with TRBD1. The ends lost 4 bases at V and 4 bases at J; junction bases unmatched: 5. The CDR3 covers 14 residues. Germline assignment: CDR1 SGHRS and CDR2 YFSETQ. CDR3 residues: CASSGGQAGNTIYF. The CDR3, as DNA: TGCGCCAGCAGCGGAGGACAGGCGGGAAACACCATATATTTT. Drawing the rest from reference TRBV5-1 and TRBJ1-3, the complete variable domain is KAGVTQTPRYLIKTRGQQVTLSCSPISGHRSVSWYQQTPGQGLQFLFEYFSETQRNKGNFPGRFSGRQFSNSRSEMNVSTLELGDSALYLCASSGGQAGNTIYFGEGSWLTVV.

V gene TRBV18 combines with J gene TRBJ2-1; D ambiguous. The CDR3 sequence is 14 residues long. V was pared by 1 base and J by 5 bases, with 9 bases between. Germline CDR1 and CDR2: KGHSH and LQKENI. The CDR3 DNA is TGTGCCAGCTCACCACTGGGCAGTAACAATGAGCAGTTCTTC. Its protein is CASSPLGSNNEQFF.

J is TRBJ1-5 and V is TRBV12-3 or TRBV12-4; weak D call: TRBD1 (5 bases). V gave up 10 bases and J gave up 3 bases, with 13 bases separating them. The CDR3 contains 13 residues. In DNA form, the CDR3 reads TGTGCCAACGTAGACAGAAACAATCAGCCCCAGCATTTT. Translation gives CANVDRNNQPQHF.

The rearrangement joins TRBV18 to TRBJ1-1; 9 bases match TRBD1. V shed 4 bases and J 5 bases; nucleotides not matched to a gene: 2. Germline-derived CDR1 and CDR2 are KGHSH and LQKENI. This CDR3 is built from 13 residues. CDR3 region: CASSLTGGTEAFF. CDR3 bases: TGTGCCAGCTCACTGACAGGGGGAACTGAAGCTTTCTTT.

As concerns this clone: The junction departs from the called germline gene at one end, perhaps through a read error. CDR3 amino acids: CAGSSSEGTGVNTEAFF. CDR3 nucleotide sequence: TGTGCCGGCAGCTCAAGTGAGGGGACAGGGGTGAACACTGAAGCTTTCTTT. The chain has TRBV7-6 and TRBJ1-1, with 10 bases identical to TRBD1. The CDR3 sequence is 17 residues long. Per germline, CDR1 SGHVS and CDR2 FNYEAQ.

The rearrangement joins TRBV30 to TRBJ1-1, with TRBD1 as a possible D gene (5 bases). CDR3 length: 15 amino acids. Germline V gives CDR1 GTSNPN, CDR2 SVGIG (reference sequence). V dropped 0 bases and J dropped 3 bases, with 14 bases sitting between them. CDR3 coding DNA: TGTGCCTGGAGTGTGTCGGCGGGGGGGGACACTGAAGCTTTCTTT. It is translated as CAWSVSAGGDTEAFF.

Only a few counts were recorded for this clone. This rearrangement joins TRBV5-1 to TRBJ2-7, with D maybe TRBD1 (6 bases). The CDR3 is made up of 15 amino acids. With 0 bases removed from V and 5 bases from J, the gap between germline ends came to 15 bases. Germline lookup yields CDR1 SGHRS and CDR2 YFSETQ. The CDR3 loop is CASSLEGTPSHEQYF. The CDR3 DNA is TGCGCCAGCAGCTTGGAAGGGACACCCAGCCACGAGCAGTACTTC.

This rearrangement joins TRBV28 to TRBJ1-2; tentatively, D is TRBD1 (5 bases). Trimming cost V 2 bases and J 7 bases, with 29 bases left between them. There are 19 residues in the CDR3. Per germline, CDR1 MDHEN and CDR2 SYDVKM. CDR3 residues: CASSLDGPRGVAGFAGYTF. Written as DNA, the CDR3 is TGTGCCAGCAGTTTAGATGGCCCCCGGGGGGTGGCGGGCTTCGCTGGCTACACCTTC.

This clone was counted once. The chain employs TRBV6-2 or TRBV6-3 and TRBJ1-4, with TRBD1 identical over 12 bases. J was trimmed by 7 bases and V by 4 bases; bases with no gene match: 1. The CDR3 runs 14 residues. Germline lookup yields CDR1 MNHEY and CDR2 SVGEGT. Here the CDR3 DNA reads TGTGCCAGCAGTTGGGACAGGGGGCGTGAAAAACTGTTTTTT. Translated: CASSWDRGREKLFF.

This chain's CDR3 is CASSPPSAGRPGYTF. CDR3 DNA sequence: TGTGCCAGCTCACCACCCTCGGCAGGGCGGCCTGGCTACACCTTC. The genes are TRBV18 and TRBJ1-2, with D possibly being TRBD1 (5 bases). This CDR3 spans 15 amino acids. The V end was cut by 0 bases, the J end by 7 bases, with 15 bases between. Looked up from germline, CDR1 is KGHSH and CDR2 is LQKENI.

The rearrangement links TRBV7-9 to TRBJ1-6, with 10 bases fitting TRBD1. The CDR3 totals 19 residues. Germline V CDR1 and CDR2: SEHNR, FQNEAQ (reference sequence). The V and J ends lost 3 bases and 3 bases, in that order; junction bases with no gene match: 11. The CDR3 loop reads CASSLGSGTGDFYNSPLHF. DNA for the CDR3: TGTGCCAGCAGCTTGGGATCCGGGACAGGGGATTTCTATAATTCACCCCTCCACTTT.

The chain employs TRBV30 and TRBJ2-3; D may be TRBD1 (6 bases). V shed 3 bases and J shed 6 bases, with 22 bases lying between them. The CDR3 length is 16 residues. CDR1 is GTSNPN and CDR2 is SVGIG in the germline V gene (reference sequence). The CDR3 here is CAWRPPLGHPADTQYF. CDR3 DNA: TGTGCCTGGAGACCCCCCCTGGGACACCCGGCGGATACGCAGTATTTT.

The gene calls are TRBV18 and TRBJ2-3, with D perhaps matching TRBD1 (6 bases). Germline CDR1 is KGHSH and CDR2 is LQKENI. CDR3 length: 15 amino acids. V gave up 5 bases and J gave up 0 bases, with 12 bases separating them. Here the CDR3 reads CASSAGTPSTDTQYF. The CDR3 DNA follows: TGTGCCAGCTCAGCCGGGACACCAAGCACAGATACGCAGTATTTT.

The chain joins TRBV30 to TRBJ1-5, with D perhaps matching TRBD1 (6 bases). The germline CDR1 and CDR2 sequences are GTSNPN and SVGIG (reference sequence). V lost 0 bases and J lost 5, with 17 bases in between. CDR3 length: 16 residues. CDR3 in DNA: TGTGCCTGGAGTGTAGCCCACACAGGGAGGGATCAGCCCCAGCATTTT. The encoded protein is CAWSVAHTGRDQPQHF.

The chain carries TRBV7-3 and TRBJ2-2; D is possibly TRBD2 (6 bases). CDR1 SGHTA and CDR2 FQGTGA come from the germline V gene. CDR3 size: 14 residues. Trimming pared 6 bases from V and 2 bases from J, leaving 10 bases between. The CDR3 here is CASRREVNTGELFF. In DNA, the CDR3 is TGTGCCAGCAGAAGGGAGGTAAACACCGGGGAGCTGTTTTTT.